The 16 T cell receptor beta chains below all came from one sample that was sequenced in a study of cytomegalovirus exposure and HLA in healthy donors. Some clones are missing from TCRdb's copy, which holds only in-frame ones; the method was immunoSEQ multiplex PCR. The table lists more than 250,000 clones, around 90% of them singletons. The sample was PBMCs. The receptors stem from a woman under 40 in good health and CMV-seropositive.

The CDR3 DNA reads TGTGCCAGCAGCTCGATAACAGGGTCTAACTATGGCTACACCTTC. Protein: CASSSITGSNYGYTF. The chain is built from TRBV7-2 and TRBJ1-2, with a weak D call TRBD1 (6 bases). With 4 bases removed from V and 0 bases from J, the gap between germline ends came to 12 bases. This CDR3 is 15 amino acids long. From germline, CDR1 is SGHTA and CDR2 FQGNSA.

J is TRBJ2-2 and V is TRBV7-8; possible D gene TRBD1, 6 bases. Trimming cost V 1 base and J 1 base, with 13 bases left between them. There are 17 residues in the CDR3. Per the germline V gene, CDR1 is SGHVS and CDR2 is FQNEAQ. The CDR3 coding sequence is TGTGCCAGCAGCTTAGTAGGGGGTTTCGGGAACACCGGGGAGCTGTTTTTT. This translates into CASSLVGGFGNTGELFF.

This chain joins TRBV9 and TRBJ1-4; D remains ambiguous. The CDR3 is 17 residues long. Between the trimmed V and J ends, which lost 0 bases and 7 bases, there was a span of 19 bases. From germline, CDR1 is SGDLS and CDR2 YYNGEE. The CDR3 bases are TGTGCCAGCAGCGTAGAGACCCGGGCCCCAGGTGTTGAAAAACTGTTTTTT. Its translation: CASSVETRAPGVEKLFF.

In its sample, this clone was seen once. The V call is TRBV15, the J call TRBJ1-2; 7 nucleotides align to TRBD1. The germline gives CDR1 LNHNV, CDR2 YYDKDF (reference sequence). Trimming took 1 base from V and 3 from J; bases not matched to a gene: 2. This CDR3 has 14 amino acids. CDR3 DNA: TGTGCCACCAGCAGAGGCAGGGGGTACTATGGCTACACCTTC. It specifies CATSRGRGYYGYTF. The full variable domain, its missing parts supplied by reference TRBV15 and TRBJ1-2, is DAMVIQNPRYQVTQFGKPVTLSCSQTLNHNVMYWYQQKSSQAPKLLFHYYDKDFNNEADTPDNFQSRRPNTSFCFLDIRSPGLGDTAMYLCATSRGRGYYGYTFGSGTRLTVV.

The genes are TRBV9 and TRBJ2-1, with no clear D. The CDR3 extends over 16 amino acids. Germline V gene sequence: CDR1 SGDLS, CDR2 YYNGEE. Trimming pared 2 bases from V and 5 bases from J, leaving 17 bases between. CDR3 sequence (DNA): TGTGCCAGCAGCGTTCAAGACGGCCCTGGCCACAATGAGCAGTTCTTC. Translated: CASSVQDGPGHNEQFF.

This chain joins TRBV15 and TRBJ2-1; 7 nucleotides agree with TRBD2. V was pared by 8 bases and J by 2 bases, with 12 bases of the junction left unmatched. The CDR3 runs 16 residues. Germline V gives CDR1 LNHNV, CDR2 YYDKDF (reference sequence). The CDR3 bases are TGTGCCACCGCCCCCACGGTGGGGAGGGCCTACAATGAGCAGTTCTTC. Amino acids: CATAPTVGRAYNEQFF. Combining the CDR3 with reference TRBV15 and TRBJ2-1 gives the whole variable domain DAMVIQNPRYQVTQFGKPVTLSCSQTLNHNVMYWYQQKSSQAPKLLFHYYDKDFNNEADTPDNFQSRRPNTSFCFLDIRSPGLGDTAMYLCATAPTVGRAYNEQFFGPGTRLTVL.

CDR3 protein: CASSASTSSYNSPLHF. The CDR3 coding sequence is TGTGCCAGCAGTGCGTCGACGAGCTCCTATAATTCACCCCTCCACTTT. This rearrangement joins TRBV6-1 to TRBJ1-6, with unresolved D. The CDR3 spans 16 residues. Germline V CDR1 and CDR2: MNHNS, SASEGT. Trimming removed 4 bases from V and 0 bases from J, with 10 bases in between.

The chain couples TRBV19 to TRBJ1-2; D call uncertain. V gave up 6 bases and J gave up 7 bases, with 15 bases separating them. Germline V CDR1 and CDR2: LNHDA, SQIVND (reference sequence). This CDR3 spans 13 amino acids. The CDR3 DNA follows: TGTGCCAGTAGCCCCGGGGTTGCGGCTGGCTACACCTTC. It codes for CASSPGVAAGYTF.

The chain has TRBV9 and TRBJ2-1, with D possibly TRBD1 on 6 matching bases. The germline gives CDR1 SGDLS, CDR2 YYNGEE. CDR3 size: 15 residues. V lost 3 bases and J 2 bases, leaving 12 bases between the germline ends. The CDR3: CASSEDSSPYNEQFF. CDR3 bases: TGTGCCAGCAGCGAGGACAGCAGTCCCTACAATGAGCAGTTCTTC. Variable domain in full (rest from reference TRBV9 and TRBJ2-1): DSGVTQTPKHLITATGQRVTLRCSPRSGDLSVYWYQQSLDQGLQFLIQYYNGEERAKGNILERFSAQQFPDLHSELNLSSLELGDSALYFCASSEDSSPYNEQFFGPGTRLTVL.

This clone was seen just once. This chain joins TRBV7-3 and TRBJ2-1; 7 bases are shared with TRBD2. V shed 5 bases, J shed 4 bases, and the junction held 5 bases outside the gene matches. There are 14 residues in the CDR3. The V gene's germline CDR1 is SGHTA and CDR2 FQGTGA. The CDR3 is CASSPSGGYNEQFF. In nucleotides, the CDR3 is TGTGCCAGCAGCCCTAGCGGAGGTTACAATGAGCAGTTCTTC.

V usage is TRBV6-5 and J usage is TRBJ2-7; 8 bases fit TRBD1. Trimming at V came to 6 bases and at J to 0 bases, leaving 4 bases not matched to a gene. Germline V gene lookup returns CDR1 MNHEY and CDR2 SVGAGI. The CDR3 totals 14 residues. This CDR3 reads CASRRQGSSYEQYF. DNA for the CDR3: TGTGCCAGCAGGAGACAGGGGAGCTCCTACGAGCAGTACTTC.

This sequence joins TRBV5-4 and TRBJ2-7, with TRBD2 identical over 10 bases. CDR3 length: 15 residues. The ends lost 4 bases at V and 0 bases at J; junction bases unmatched: 4. CDR1 is SGHNT, CDR2 YYREEE, per germline (reference sequence). The CDR3 loop is CASSGGLASSYEQYF. CDR3 DNA: TGTGCCAGCAGCGGGGGACTAGCGAGCTCCTACGAGCAGTACTTC. Together with reference TRBV5-4 and TRBJ2-7, the CDR3 gives the full variable domain: ETGVTQSPTHLIKTRGQQVTLRCSSQSGHNTVSWYQQALGQGPQFIFQYYREEENGRGNFPPRFSGLQFPNYSSELNVNALELDDSALYLCASSGGLASSYEQYFGPGTRLTVT.

The chain has TRBV19 and TRBJ2-1; D may be TRBD2 (6 bases). This CDR3 is 14 amino acids long. Trimming removed 7 bases at V and 2 bases at J, with 12 bases between. The V gene's germline CDR1 is LNHDA and CDR2 SQIVND (reference sequence). CDR3 sequence reads: CASMEGFPYNEQFF. CDR3 nucleotide sequence: TGTGCCAGTATGGAGGGGTTCCCCTACAATGAGCAGTTCTTC.

The chain combines TRBV30 with TRBJ1-1, with D possibly being TRBD1 (5 bases). Trimming took off 3 bases at V and 0 bases at J, with 14 bases between the two ends. This CDR3 is 15 amino acids long. CDR1 GTSNPN and CDR2 SVGIG come from the germline V gene (reference sequence). The CDR3 coding sequence is TGTGCCTGGAGCCCACTCGGGACCATGAACACTGAAGCTTTCTTT. This encodes CAWSPLGTMNTEAFF.

The CDR3 DNA sequence: TGTGCCAGTAGTAAACCGGGACTCAGCTCCTACGAGCAGTACTTC. Translating gives CASSKPGLSSYEQYF. The V gene is TRBV19, the J gene TRBJ2-7; D perhaps matches TRBD2 (6 bases). CDR1 and CDR2 (germline): LNHDA, SQIVND (reference sequence). V dropped 4 bases and J dropped 0 bases, with 13 bases sitting between them. The CDR3 covers 15 residues.

This rearrangement joins TRBV6-7 to TRBJ1-1; perhaps TRBD1 as D (5 bases). TRBV6-7 falls under the ORF class, with uncertain function. The V end was cut by 8 bases, the J end by 0 bases, with 19 bases between. CDR3 length: 16 amino acids. CDR3 sequence: CASQNPWGRLNTEAFF. DNA for the CDR3: TGTGCCAGCCAAAACCCCTGGGGCAGATTGAACACTGAAGCTTTCTTT.